This T cell receptor (beta chain) was captured by sequencing in a study of shared clonotypes between healthy human individuals. Running of the assay took place at deep level. Original methodology: For the immunoSEQ data, sequences were junction-only without quality scores, so filtering differed. Repertoires were generated with immunoSEQ multiplex PCR, while TCRdb's copy carries only in-frame clones and drops some. That table gives V, J and clone size, and the DNA gave D and trimming. The sample has roughly 2.6 million clones, approximately 90% seen once. A CD45RA-negative memory subset and a CD45RA+ naive subset were separated from the CD4+ cells. Study-wide findings and caveats: Blood was the only sampled material, and tissue repertoires likely differ.

Germline lookup yields CDR1 SGHVS and CDR2 FQNEAQ. Losses at the gene ends were 7 bases for V and 2 bases for J; bases not matched to a gene: 4. The CDR3 sequence is 13 residues long. With respect to this clone: What it binds is not known.

The chain employs TRBV7-8 and TRBJ2-5, with TRBD1 identical over 7 bases. The receptor was derived from a man aged 18 to 29 in good health. Sequencing used naive CD4+ T cells sorted from blood. Documented subset: CD45RA+ positively selected. CDR3 loop: CASTGTVQETQYF. In DNA, the CDR3 is TGTGCCAGCACCGGGACAGTACAAGAGACCCAGTACTTC.